These 16 T cell receptor beta chains were sequenced from one sample in a study of blood T cell repertoires in COVID-19. Method: immunoSEQ multiplex PCR; TCRdb's copy keeps in-frame clones and lacks some. Here the sample spans 150,000 or so clones, 81% being singletons. Sequences were obtained from peripheral blood. The origin of the receptors is a man aged 60 to 75 with active or convalescent COVID-19.

This clone turned up a few times. The J gene is TRBJ2-1, the V gene TRBV5-4, with D maybe TRBD2 (7 bases). V was cut by 3 bases and J by 7 bases, with 23 bases left in between. This CDR3 has 17 amino acids. CDR1 and CDR2 (germline): SGHNT, YYREEE (reference sequence). CDR3 in DNA: TGTGCCAGCAGCTATCGTGCGGGGGCCGCGTTTATGAATGAGCAGTTCTTC. This translates into CASSYRAGAAFMNEQFF.

The V gene is TRBV11-3, the J gene TRBJ2-7, with 10 bases that match TRBD1. Germline loops: CDR1 SGHNT, CDR2 YENEEA. This CDR3 region has 13 residues. V shed 5 bases and J 7 bases; nucleotides not matched to a gene: 5. The CDR3 DNA reads TGTGCCAGCAGCCCCCGGACAGGGGGTGAGCAGTACTTC. Translated: CASSPRTGGEQYF.

The J gene is TRBJ2-5, the V gene TRBV9; D not resolved. Trimming left V 4 bases short and J 5 bases short, with 9 bases between. The CDR3 is made up of 12 amino acids. Germline CDR1 and CDR2: SGDLS and YYNGEE. CDR3 residues: CASSPHEETQYF. The CDR3 nucleotides are TGTGCCAGCAGCCCCCATGAGGAGACCCAGTACTTC.

The chain carries TRBV5-4 and TRBJ2-1; 14 nucleotides match TRBD2. The CDR3 spans 15 residues. Unmatched junction bases numbered 6, after V lost 4 bases and J lost 9 bases. The V gene's germline CDR1 is SGHNT and CDR2 YYREEE (reference sequence). The CDR3: CASSPTSGRAVEQFF. CDR3 bases: TGTGCCAGCAGCCCGACTAGCGGGAGGGCCGTTGAGCAGTTCTTC. The full variable domain, in which reference TRBV5-4 and TRBJ2-1 provide the parts outside the CDR3, is ETGVTQSPTHLIKTRGQQVTLRCSSQSGHNTVSWYQQALGQGPQFIFQYYREEENGRGNFPPRFSGLQFPNYSSELNVNALELDDSALYLCASSPTSGRAVEQFFGPGTRLTVL.

The chain employs TRBV6-1 and TRBJ1-5; the match to TRBD1 covers 7 bases. CDR3 size: 16 residues. With 4 bases clipped from V and 9 bases from J, the junction kept 15 bases outside the gene matches. The germline gives CDR1 MNHNS, CDR2 SASEGT. The CDR3 loop reads CASSAQPGQPGWPQHF. The CDR3, as DNA: TGTGCCAGCAGTGCTCAACCGGGACAGCCGGGATGGCCCCAGCATTTT.

This clone showed up just a few times. The chain combines TRBV19 with TRBJ1-5, with 7 bases fitting TRBD1. The CDR3 covers 18 residues. Per the germline V gene, CDR1 is LNHDA and CDR2 is SQIVND (reference sequence). Trimming at V came to 4 bases and at J to 2 bases, leaving 14 bases not matched to a gene. DNA for the CDR3: TGTGCCAGTAGTACCGGACAGGCCTCCGTGATCGGCAATCAGCCCCAGCATTTT. Translated, it gives CASSTGQASVIGNQPQHF. The full variable domain, with the rest looked up from reference TRBV19 and TRBJ1-5, is DGGITQSPKYLFRKEGQNVTLSCEQNLNHDAMYWYRQDPGQGLRLIYYSQIVNDFQKGDIAEGYSVSREKKESFPLTVTSAQKNPTAFYLCASSTGQASVIGNQPQHFGDGTRLSIL.

This chain uses TRBV4-1 with TRBJ2-7, with 15 bases lining up with TRBD2. The junction had 11 bases not matched to a gene; V was cut back by 2 bases and J by 6 bases. CDR3 length equals 18 residues. CDR1 and CDR2 (germline): MGHRA, YSYEKL. The CDR3 DNA reads TGCGCCAGCAGCCAATCCGGGTGGGGACTAGCGGGAGGCAGCGAGCAGTACTTC. Translating gives CASSQSGWGLAGGSEQYF.

V gene TRBV29-1 combines with J gene TRBJ2-2; TRBD2 is a possible D gene (6 bases). In germline, CDR1 is SQVTM, CDR2 ANQGSEA. CDR3 length equals 16 residues. Trimming removed 0 bases at V and 4 bases at J, with 15 bases between. Written as DNA, the CDR3 is TGCAGCGTTGAAGATAGCGGCGGACCCAGCACCGGGGAGCTGTTTTTT. Translating it yields CSVEDSGGPSTGELFF.

V and J are TRBV7-9 and TRBJ1-1; TRBD1 is a possible D gene (5 bases). V gave up 4 bases and J gave up 10 bases, with 19 bases separating them. The germline V gene has CDR1 SEHNR and CDR2 FQNEAQ (reference sequence). This CDR3 comprises 14 residues. CDR3 in DNA: TGTGCCAGCAGCTCGGGGCGGGAGTGGGTAGGAGCTTTCTTT. This gives the protein CASSSGREWVGAFF.

This chain links TRBV19 with TRBJ2-1, with 12 bases that match TRBD2. The CDR3 spans 13 residues. Germline trimming cut 8 bases from V and 5 bases from J; bases unmatched to any gene: 1. The germline gives CDR1 LNHDA, CDR2 SQIVND (reference sequence). The CDR3 region is CASGTSGHNEQFF. In DNA form, the CDR3 reads TGTGCCAGTGGGACTAGCGGGCACAATGAGCAGTTCTTC.

V and J are TRBV6-5 and TRBJ2-5; possible D gene TRBD2, 6 bases. The CDR3 is 15 amino acids. V was trimmed by 4 bases and J by 0 bases, leaving 12 bases between them. Germline lookup yields CDR1 MNHEY and CDR2 SVGAGI. CDR3 sequence reads: CASSWVEGYQETQYF. CDR3 in DNA: TGTGCCAGCAGTTGGGTGGAGGGGTACCAAGAGACCCAGTACTTC.

This clone was seen only once. The chain uses TRBV5-5 and TRBJ2-6; possibly TRBD1 for D (5 bases). Germline values: CDR1 SGHKS, CDR2 YYEKEE (reference sequence). CDR3 length equals 17 residues. V gave up 2 bases and J gave up 0 bases, with 12 bases separating them. The CDR3 spells CASSFPQGDSGANVLTF. In DNA form, the CDR3 reads TGTGCCAGCAGCTTCCCCCAGGGCGACTCTGGGGCCAACGTCCTGACTTTC.

The CDR3: CASSRGGTSTDTQYF. CDR3 nucleotide sequence: TGTGCCAGCAGCCGAGGCGGTACGAGCACAGATACGCAGTATTTT. V is TRBV9 and J is TRBJ2-3; D unresolved. V lost 4 bases and J 0 bases, leaving 12 bases between the germline ends. Germline V gives CDR1 SGDLS, CDR2 YYNGEE. The CDR3 is 15 residues long.

V usage is TRBV28 and J usage is TRBJ2-7, with 7 bases fitting TRBD1. Germline V CDR1 and CDR2: MDHEN, SYDVKM. This CDR3 has 14 residues. V dropped 8 bases and J dropped 0; count of bases not matched to a gene: 7. The CDR3 reads CASSRGGSSYEQYF. CDR3 coding DNA: TGTGCCAGCTCCCGAGGGGGCAGCTCCTACGAGCAGTACTTC. The entire variable domain, with the rest obtained from reference TRBV28 and TRBJ2-7, is as follows: DVKVTQSSRYLVKRTGEKVFLECVQDMDHENMFWYRQDPGLGLRLIYFSYDVKMKEKGDIPEGYSVSREKKERFSLILESASTNQTSMYLCASSRGGSSYEQYFGPGTRLTVT.

There are a few counts of this clone. The J gene is TRBJ2-2, the V gene TRBV5-6; D is uncertain. Germline-derived CDR1 and CDR2 are SGHDT and YYEEEE. The CDR3 length is 14 residues. V shed 0 bases and J shed 1 base, with 4 bases lying between them. This CDR3 is CASSLDWNTGELFF. CDR3 nucleotide sequence: TGTGCCAGCAGCTTGGACTGGAACACCGGGGAGCTGTTTTTT.

The CDR3 region has the DNA TGTGCCAGTAGTCTCGGACAGGGGCCATCCTACGAGCAGTACTTC. Its translation is CASSLGQGPSYEQYF. The chain joins TRBV19 to TRBJ2-7; 9 positions match TRBD1. This CDR3 has 15 amino acids. Trimming at V came to 5 bases and at J to 1 base, leaving 6 bases not matched to a gene. CDR1 and CDR2 (germline): LNHDA, SQIVND (reference sequence).